Below are 31 T cell receptor beta chains sequenced from a single sample in a study of beta chain features in type 1 diabetes. General study findings and limits: Moderately but significantly shorter TCRB CDR3s were found in Type 1 diabetes patients in all four CD4+ subsets.

Expressed TCRB transcripts got sequenced, as all isolated RNA was reverse transcribed. Generated by immunoSEQ multiplex PCR, the TCRdb table keeps only in-frame clones and is missing some. The sample yields about 700,000 clones, 13% seen once. These TCRs are of unknown antigen specificity. The sequencing sample was made of naive CD4+ T cells from blood. Source of these receptors: a man between 18 and 29 years old with type 1 diabetes.

This clone was detected only a few times. Other DNA sequences in this specimen translate into the identical CDR3. The chain is built from TRBV30 and TRBJ2-5; D remains ambiguous. Trimming stripped 0 bases from V and 5 bases from J, with 4 bases between. CDR3 length: 11 amino acids. Per germline, CDR1 GTSNPN and CDR2 SVGIG (reference sequence). DNA of the CDR3: TGTGCCTGGAGTGTCGGTGAGACCCAGTACTTC. This translates into CAWSVGETQYF.

V is TRBV28 and J is TRBJ2-7; 11 positions agree with TRBD1. Per the germline V gene, CDR1 is MDHEN and CDR2 is SYDVKM. The CDR3 loop spans 15 amino acids. V shed 2 bases and J 4 bases; nucleotides not matched to a gene: 4. The CDR3, as DNA: TGTGCCAGCAGTTTAAGTAGGGACAGGGGGTACGAGCAGTACTTC. Translated: CASSLSRDRGYEQYF.

This clone came up a few times. The chain is built from TRBV15 and TRBJ2-1; D gene ambiguous. Per the germline V gene, CDR1 is LNHNV and CDR2 is YYDKDF (reference sequence). The CDR3 is 16 residues long. Deletions cut 1 base from V and 3 bases from J, with 13 bases between. CDR3 sequence (DNA): TGTGCCACCAGCAGAGGAGGAACGAATGGCTACAATGAGCAGTTCTTC. Its protein is CATSRGGTNGYNEQFF.

This clone has just a few counts. The chain has TRBV25-1 and TRBJ1-6, with D unresolved. CDR1 and CDR2 from the germline V gene are MGHDK and SYGVNS. The ends were cut back, 0 bases at V and 8 bases at J, with 5 bases in the middle. The CDR3 totals 13 residues. Here the CDR3 DNA reads TGTGCCAGCAGTGAATATAGGGATTCACCCCTCCACTTT. Residues: CASSEYRDSPLHF.

This clone came up a few times. The CDR3 coding sequence is TGTGCCAGCTCACCACCGGGTGATTTTGGCGAGCAGTACTTC. The encoded protein is CASSPPGDFGEQYF. The chain employs TRBV18 and TRBJ2-7; D not certain. CDR1 KGHSH and CDR2 LQKENI come from the germline V gene. CDR3 length: 14 residues. V gave up 0 bases and J gave up 6 bases, with 12 bases separating them.

The rearrangement links TRBV27 to TRBJ1-5, with D possibly matching TRBD1 (5 bases). V was clipped by 5 bases and J by 1 base, with 12 bases between them. The CDR3 contains 15 residues. The germline V gene has CDR1 MNHEY and CDR2 SMNVEV (reference sequence). The CDR3 reads CASSPYGDSNQPQHF. The CDR3 DNA sequence: TGTGCCAGCAGTCCCTACGGGGACAGCAATCAGCCCCAGCATTTT.

V and J are TRBV25-1 and TRBJ1-2, with D tentatively TRBD1 (6 bases). CDR1 and CDR2 from the germline V gene are MGHDK and SYGVNS. The CDR3 spans 15 residues. Trimming removed 4 bases at V and 12 bases at J, with 24 bases between. The CDR3 DNA reads TGTGCCAGCAGTGCATCCTGGACAGAGCCCCCCGTCCACACCTTC. Protein: CASSASWTEPPVHTF.

V and J are TRBV5-6 and TRBJ1-4; 7 nucleotides agree with TRBD1. Germline V lookup: CDR1 SGHDT, CDR2 YYEEEE. V was clipped by 5 bases and J by 6 bases; unmatched bases: 7. The CDR3 has 14 residues. This CDR3 reads CASSLSRGDEKLFF. CDR3 coding DNA: TGTGCCAGCAGTTTGAGCAGGGGGGATGAAAAACTGTTTTTT.

This chain links TRBV7-9 with TRBJ2-3; D ambiguous. The CDR3 is made up of 12 amino acids. With 5 bases removed from V and 3 bases from J, the gap between germline ends came to 6 bases. The germline V gene encodes CDR1 SEHNR and CDR2 FQNEAQ (reference sequence). The CDR3 DNA reads as TGTGCCAGCAGCGGGAAGACAGATACGCAGTATTTT. Translating it yields CASSGKTDTQYF.

This clone was counted a few times. The genes are TRBV29-1 and TRBJ1-2; D not resolved. V was cut by 6 bases and J by 6 bases, with 17 bases left in between. This CDR3 is 13 amino acids long. Germline V CDR1 and CDR2: SQVTM, ANQGSEA. CDR3 bases: TGCAGCGTCGGTCCAAGACTGGGCGATGGCTACACCTTC. Translating it yields CSVGPRLGDGYTF.

With respect to this clone: At the DNA level, this CDR3 is encoded by other sequences in the same sample as well. The CDR3 protein is CASSVGSSGNTIYF. The CDR3 region has the DNA TGTGCCAGCAGCGTAGGCAGCTCTGGAAACACCATATATTTT. V gene TRBV9 combines with J gene TRBJ1-3, with D hard to call. The V gene lost 0 bases and the J gene lost 0 bases, with 4 bases spanning the gap. CDR1 and CDR2 (germline): SGDLS, YYNGEE. This CDR3 is 14 amino acids long.

This sequence joins TRBV4-1 and TRBJ1-2; perhaps TRBD1 as D (5 bases). The CDR3 totals 17 residues. The germline V gene has CDR1 MGHRA and CDR2 YSYEKL. The V and J ends lost 0 bases and 3 bases respectively, with 17 bases between them. DNA of the CDR3: TGCGCCAGCAGCCAAGATCAGCTGGTGACAGACGACTATGGCTACACCTTC. Residues: CASSQDQLVTDDYGYTF.

The rearrangement uses TRBV29-1 and TRBJ2-1; 11 bases align to TRBD1. Germline V gives CDR1 SQVTM, CDR2 ANQGSEA. V was clipped by 5 bases and J by 5 bases; unmatched bases: 2. The CDR3 sequence is 13 residues long. In nucleotides, the CDR3 is TGCAGCGTTACGGGACAGGGGGACAATGAGCAGTTCTTC. Its protein product is CSVTGQGDNEQFF.

Points on this clone: The sample contains more than one DNA sequence encoding this CDR3. This chain joins TRBV2 and TRBJ2-6; unclear D gene. Germline V CDR1 and CDR2: SNHLY, FYNNEI. CDR3 length equals 14 residues. With 3 bases removed from V and 1 base from J, the gap between germline ends came to 4 bases. CDR3 coding DNA: TGTGCCAGCAGTGAGATATCTGGGGCCAACGTCCTGACTTTC. It codes for CASSEISGANVLTF.

A few counts support this clone. This chain joins TRBV30 and TRBJ2-1, with TRBD1 matching over 10 bases. J was trimmed by 8 bases and V by 2 bases; bases with no gene match: 6. Germline V gene lookup returns CDR1 GTSNPN and CDR2 SVGIG (reference sequence). CDR3 length equals 14 residues. CDR3 region: CAWSTGTGAYEQFF. As DNA, the CDR3 is TGTGCCTGGAGTACCGGGACAGGGGCGTATGAGCAGTTCTTC.

Worth noting for this clone: At the DNA level, this CDR3 is encoded by other sequences in the same sample as well. The gene calls are TRBV30 and TRBJ2-5; D is unclear. CDR3 length: 11 amino acids. Germline V gene lookup returns CDR1 GTSNPN and CDR2 SVGIG (reference sequence). V was pared by 0 bases and J by 5 bases, with 4 bases between. The CDR3 nucleotides are TGTGCCTGGAGTGTACATGAGACCCAGTACTTC. It yields the protein CAWSVHETQYF. The variable domain in full, completed from reference TRBV30 and TRBJ2-5, reads SQTIHQWPATLVQPVGSPLSLECTVEGTSNPNLYWYRQAAGRGLQLLFYSVGIGQISSEVPQNLSASRPQDRQFILSSKKLLLSDSGFYLCAWSVHETQYFGPGTRLLVL.

The chain uses TRBV6-6 and TRBJ1-1; D remains unclear. CDR1 is MNHNY, CDR2 SVGAGI, per germline (reference sequence). There are 15 residues in the CDR3. V was clipped by 0 bases and J by 3 bases, with 11 bases between them. The CDR3 spells CASSYSYGSDTEAFF. The CDR3 DNA sequence: TGTGCCAGCAGTTACTCCTATGGGTCGGACACTGAAGCTTTCTTT.

This clone was recorded a few times. The chain recombines TRBV5-1 with TRBJ2-5, with D unresolved. Germline CDR1 SGHRS, CDR2 YFSETQ. V gave up 4 bases and J gave up 0 bases, with 4 bases separating them. The CDR3 is 12 amino acids. The CDR3 bases are TGCGCCAGCAGCGAGTACCAAGAGACCCAGTACTTC. This translates into CASSEYQETQYF.

This clone was counted a few times. This chain connects TRBV4-2 to TRBJ2-5; unclear D gene. Trimming removed 0 bases from V and 5 bases from J, with 19 bases in between. This CDR3 region has 17 residues. From germline, CDR1 is LGHNA and CDR2 YNFKEQ. CDR3 nucleotides: TGTGCCAGCAGCCAAGATCGGAGACCTCGAGACGCGGAGACCCAGTACTTC. Translated: CASSQDRRPRDAETQYF.

This clone was seen more than once but under ten times. This chain uses TRBV25-1 with TRBJ1-5; D is undetermined. CDR1 is MGHDK, CDR2 SYGVNS, per germline. Trimming left V 3 bases short and J 4 bases short, with 4 bases between. The CDR3 has 12 residues. CDR3 sequence reads: CASSDGNQPQHF. The CDR3 DNA follows: TGTGCCAGCAGTGACGGTAATCAGCCCCAGCATTTT.

The chain combines TRBV5-1 with TRBJ2-5; D gene ambiguous. Between the trimmed V and J ends, which lost 7 bases and 1 base, there was a span of 14 bases. CDR1 is SGHRS, CDR2 YFSETQ, per germline. CDR3 length equals 14 residues. The CDR3 loop is CASRPSAIQETQYF. The CDR3 DNA follows: TGCGCCAGCCGCCCGAGCGCGATCCAAGAGACCCAGTACTTC.

The J gene is TRBJ2-4, the V gene TRBV6-1; D is possibly TRBD1 or TRBD2 (5 bases each). The CDR3 sequence is 16 residues long. The germline V gene has CDR1 MNHNS and CDR2 SASEGT. Trimming pared 4 bases from V and 6 bases from J, leaving 19 bases between. CDR3 protein: CASSGQGVGFRNIQYF. The CDR3 DNA is TGTGCCAGCAGTGGTCAGGGAGTTGGGTTCAGAAACATTCAGTACTTC.

This clone occurred a few times. The CDR3 protein is CASSPPGGGELFF. The CDR3 region has the DNA TGTGCCAGCTCACCACCGGGCGGCGGGGAGCTGTTTTTT. The chain couples TRBV18 to TRBJ2-2; D unclear. The CDR3 length is 13 residues. Germline V lookup: CDR1 KGHSH, CDR2 LQKENI. V was shortened by 0 bases and J by 7 bases, with 6 bases between the two germline ends.

This clone was detected only a few times. The J gene is TRBJ2-7, the V gene TRBV6-6; 8 bases align to TRBD1. Looked up from germline, CDR1 is MNHNY and CDR2 is SVGAGI (reference sequence). The J segment lost 0 bases and the V segment lost 0 bases, leaving 4 bases of the junction unmatched. The CDR3 has 16 residues. In DNA, the CDR3 is TGTGCCAGCAGTTACTCGCGGGACAGGAGCTCCTACGAGCAGTACTTC. Its protein is CASSYSRDRSSYEQYF.

The V call is TRBV5-1, the J call TRBJ2-6, with D unclear. CDR1 is SGHRS and CDR2 is YFSETQ in the germline V gene. CDR3 size: 15 residues. V dropped 3 bases and J dropped 0 bases, with 7 bases sitting between them. The CDR3 DNA reads as TGCGCCAGCAGCTCTCCCAGCTCTGGGGCCAACGTCCTGACTTTC. Protein: CASSSPSSGANVLTF.

Points on this clone: Other nucleotide sequences in the sample specify the same CDR3. The chain uses TRBV9 and TRBJ1-5; D might be TRBD1 (5 bases). V was trimmed by 2 bases and J by 1 base, leaving 7 bases between them. This CDR3 is 14 amino acids long. From germline, CDR1 is SGDLS and CDR2 YYNGEE. The CDR3 DNA follows: TGTGCCAGCAGCGTGGGGGGAAGCAATCAGCCCCAGCATTTT. Amino acid sequence: CASSVGGSNQPQHF. The full variable domain, rest sourced from reference TRBV9 and TRBJ1-5, is DSGVTQTPKHLITATGQRVTLRCSPRSGDLSVYWYQQSLDQGLQFLIQYYNGEERAKGNILERFSAQQFPDLHSELNLSSLELGDSALYFCASSVGGSNQPQHFGDGTRLSIL.

The CDR3 reads CASSLGGTVVNEQFF. CDR3 DNA sequence: TGTGCCAGCAGCTTAGGGGGGACCGTAGTCAATGAGCAGTTCTTC. This rearrangement joins TRBV11-2 to TRBJ2-1; tentatively, D is TRBD1 or TRBD2 (5 bases each). Germline V gives CDR1 SGHAT, CDR2 FQNNGV. The CDR3 is made up of 15 amino acids. Trimming removed 1 base at V and 6 bases at J, with 13 bases between.

This sequence joins TRBV6-5 and TRBJ2-1, with TRBD1 matching over 9 bases. The CDR3 is 13 residues long. From germline, CDR1 is MNHEY and CDR2 SVGAGI. The V and J ends lost 6 bases and 7 bases, in that order; junction bases with no gene match: 4. The CDR3 here is CASRQGAGNEQFF. CDR3 nucleotides: TGTGCCAGCAGACAGGGGGCGGGGAATGAGCAGTTCTTC.

This clone occurred a few times. The chain uses TRBV10-3 and TRBJ2-5, with TRBD1 identical over 7 bases. V was pared by 5 bases and J by 5 bases, with 8 bases of the junction left unmatched. This CDR3 has 14 amino acids. CDR1 is ENHRY and CDR2 is SYGVKD in the germline V gene. CDR3 residues: CAISPTGVGETQYF. CDR3 DNA sequence: TGTGCCATCAGTCCAACAGGGGTTGGGGAGACCCAGTACTTC.

The CDR3 loop reads CASSRTGSGANVLTF. The DNA for the CDR3 is TGTGCCAGCAGCCGGACCGGCTCTGGGGCCAACGTCCTGACTTTC. This chain connects TRBV11-2 to TRBJ2-6; D ambiguous. Germline assignment: CDR1 SGHAT and CDR2 FQNNGV. This CDR3 is 15 amino acids long. V was pared by 5 bases and J by 0 bases, with 8 bases between.

The chain recombines TRBV5-4 with TRBJ1-1; 9 bases are a match to TRBD1. The CDR3 has 14 amino acids. V lost 2 bases to trimming and J lost 7 bases; unmatched junction nucleotides: 6. Germline CDR1 is SGHNT and CDR2 is YYREEE (reference sequence). The CDR3 DNA follows: TGTGCCAGCAGCTTCGCCGGGACAGGGAGTGAAGCTTTCTTT. Protein: CASSFAGTGSEAFF.